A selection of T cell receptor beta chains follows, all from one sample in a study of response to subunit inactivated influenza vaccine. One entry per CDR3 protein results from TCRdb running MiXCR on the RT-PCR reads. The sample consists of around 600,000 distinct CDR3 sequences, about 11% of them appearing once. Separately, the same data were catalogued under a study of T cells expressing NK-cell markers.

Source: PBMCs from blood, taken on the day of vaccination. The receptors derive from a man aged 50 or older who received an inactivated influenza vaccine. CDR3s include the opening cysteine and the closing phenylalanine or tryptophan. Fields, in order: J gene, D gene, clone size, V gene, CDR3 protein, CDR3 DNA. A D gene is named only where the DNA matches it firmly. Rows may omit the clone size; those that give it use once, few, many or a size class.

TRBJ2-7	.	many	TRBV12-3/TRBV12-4	CASSQGPWEQYF	TGTGCCAGCAGCCAAGGACCGTGGGAGCAGTACTTC
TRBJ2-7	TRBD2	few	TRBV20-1	CSARTRTSGYEQYF	TGCAGTGCTAGGACACGGACTAGCGGCTACGAGCAGTACTTC
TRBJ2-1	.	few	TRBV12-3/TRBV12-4	CASSSNGGPNEQFF	TGTGCCAGCAGTAGTAACGGGGGGCCGAATGAGCAGTTCTTC
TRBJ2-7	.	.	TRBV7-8	CASSLGTPSSYEQYF	TGTGCCAGCAGCCTCGGGACTCCGAGCTCCTACGAGCAGTACTTC
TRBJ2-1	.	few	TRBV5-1	CASSSLEGGKYNEQFF	TGCGCCAGCAGCTCCCTAGAGGGCGGGAAGTACAATGAGCAGTTCTTC
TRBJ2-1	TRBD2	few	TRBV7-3	CASSRGTSEPYNEQFF	TGTGCCAGCAGCAGGGGGACTAGCGAGCCATACAATGAGCAGTTCTTC
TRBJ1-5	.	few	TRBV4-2	CASSQERAGQYQPQHF	TGTGCCAGCAGCCAAGAGAGGGCAGGGCAGTACCAGCCCCAGCATTTT
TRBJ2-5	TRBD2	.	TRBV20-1	CSARDVSRGGRGLQTQYF	TGCAGTGCTAGAGATGTTTCTAGAGGCGGGAGAGGTTTGCAGACCCAGTACTTC
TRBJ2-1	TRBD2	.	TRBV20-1	CSARGQTSGGYNEQFF	TGCAGTGCTAGAGGACAGACTAGCGGGGGTTACAATGAGCAGTTCTTC
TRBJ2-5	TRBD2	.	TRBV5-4	CASSASGGQETQYF	TGCGCCAGCAGCGCTAGCGGAGGCCAAGAGACCCAGTACTTC
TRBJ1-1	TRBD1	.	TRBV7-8	CASRPGTGRTIMNTEAFF	TGTGCCAGCAGACCAGGGACAGGCCGTACGATCATGAACACTGAAGCTTTCTTT
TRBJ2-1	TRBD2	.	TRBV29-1	CSVGSGSSYEQFF	TGCAGCGTTGGGAGCGGGAGTAGCTATGAGCAGTTCTTC
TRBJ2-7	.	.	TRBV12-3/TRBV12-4	CASSGGIAEQYF	TGTGCCAGCAGTGGAGGGATCGCCGAGCAGTACTTC
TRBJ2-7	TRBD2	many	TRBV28	CASTSPRTSGSYEQYF	TGTGCCAGCACGTCGCCCCGGACTAGCGGGAGTTACGAGCAGTACTTC
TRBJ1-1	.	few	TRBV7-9	CASSLVRGLNTEAFF	TGTGCCAGCAGCTTAGTTAGGGGCCTGAACACTGAAGCTTTCTTT
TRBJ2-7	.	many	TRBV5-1	CASSLETGLRQYF	TGCGCCAGCAGCTTGGAAACAGGGTTGAGGCAGTACTTC
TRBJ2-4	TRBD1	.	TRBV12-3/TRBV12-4	CASSSGQGGLDIQYF	TGTGCCAGCAGCTCGGGACAGGGGGGGTTGGACATTCAGTACTTC
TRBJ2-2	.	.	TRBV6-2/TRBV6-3	CASTRVALTGELFF	TGTGCCAGCACTCGGGTAGCCCTCACCGGGGAGCTGTTTTTT
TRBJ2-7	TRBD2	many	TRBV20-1	CSASEPRLAGEYEQYF	TGCAGTGCTAGTGAACCCCGACTAGCGGGAGAGTACGAGCAGTACTTC
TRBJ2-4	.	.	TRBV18	CASSPFWGMEVAKNIQYF	TGTGCCAGCTCACCGTTCTGGGGAATGGAGGTGGCCAAAAACATTCAGTACTTC
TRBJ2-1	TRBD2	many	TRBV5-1	CASSRGLAGVYNEQFF	TGCGCCAGCAGCCGGGGACTAGCGGGCGTCTACAATGAGCAGTTCTTC
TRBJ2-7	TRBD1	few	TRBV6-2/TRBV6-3	CASSLQTGTGADEQYF	TGTGCCAGCAGTCTCCAAACCGGGACAGGGGCCGACGAGCAGTACTTC
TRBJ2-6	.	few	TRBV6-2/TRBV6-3	CASSYSSELSGANVLTF	TGTGCCAGCAGTTACTCAAGTGAGTTATCTGGGGCCAACGTCCTGACTTTC
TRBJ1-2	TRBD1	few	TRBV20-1	CSAQGATNYGYTF	TGCAGTGCTCAGGGGGCAACTAACTATGGCTACACCTTC
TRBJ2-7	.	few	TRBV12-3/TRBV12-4	CASRPSGATFGQYF	TGTGCCAGCAGGCCCTCCGGGGCGACCTTTGGGCAGTACTTC
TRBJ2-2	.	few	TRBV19	CASSIFWVSGELFF	TGTGCCAGTAGTATTTTTTGGGTGTCCGGGGAGCTGTTTTTT
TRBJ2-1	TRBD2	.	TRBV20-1	CSAPVSGTSGSYNEQFF	TGCAGTGCACCAGTCTCCGGGACTAGCGGCTCCTACAATGAGCAGTTCTTC
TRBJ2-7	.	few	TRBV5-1	CASSLEAAEFYEQYF	TGCGCCAGCAGCTTGGAAGCGGCAGAATTCTACGAGCAGTACTTC
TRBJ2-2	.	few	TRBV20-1	CSARDGAHTGELFF	TGCAGTGCCCGCGACGGGGCCCACACCGGGGAGCTGTTTTTT
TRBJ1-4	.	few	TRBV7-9	CASSLVRFATNEKLFF	TGTGCCAGCAGCTTAGTTAGGTTTGCAACTAATGAAAAACTGTTTTTT
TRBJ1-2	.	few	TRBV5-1	CASSRGGPNYGYTF	TGCGCCAGCAGCCGTGGGGGCCCCAACTATGGCTACACCTTC
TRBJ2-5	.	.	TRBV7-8	CASSRAYVLETQYF	TGTGCCAGCAGCCGAGCTTATGTGTTAGAGACCCAGTACTTC
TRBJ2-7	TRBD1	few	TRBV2	CASRGGQGYYEQYF	TGTGCCAGCAGAGGGGGACAGGGGTATTACGAGCAGTACTTC
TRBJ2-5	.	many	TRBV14	CASSAEETQYF	TGTGCCAGCAGCGCTGAAGAGACCCAGTACTTC
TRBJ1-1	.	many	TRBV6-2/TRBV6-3	CASSYSNTEAFF	TGTGCCAGCAGTTACTCGAACACTGAAGCTTTCTTT
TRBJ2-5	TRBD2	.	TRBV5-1	CASSFQLAGGQETQYF	TGCGCCAGCAGCTTTCAACTAGCGGGGGGGCAAGAGACCCAGTACTTC
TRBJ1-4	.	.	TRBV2	CASSDAGNEKLFF	TGTGCCAGCAGTGATGCGGGGAATGAAAAACTGTTTTTT
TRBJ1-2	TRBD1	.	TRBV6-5	CASSYVGQEYGYTF	TGTGCCAGCAGTTACGTAGGACAGGAATATGGCTACACCTTC
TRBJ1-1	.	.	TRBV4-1	CASSQWLGDTEAYF	TGCGCCAGCAGCCAATGGTTAGGGGACACTGAAGCTTACTTT
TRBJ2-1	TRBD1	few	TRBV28	CASTTGGWNEQFF	TGTGCCAGCACTACAGGGGGTTGGAATGAGCAGTTCTTC
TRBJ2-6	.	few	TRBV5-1	CASSPPGANVLTF	TGCGCCAGCAGTCCACCTGGGGCCAACGTCCTGACTTTC
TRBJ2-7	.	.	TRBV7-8	CASSYDRRPASYEQYF	TGTGCCAGCAGCTACGACAGGAGACCCGCCTCCTACGAGCAGTACTTC